The 27 T cell receptor beta chains given below trace back to one sample, sequenced in a study of blood T cell repertoires in COVID-19. Profiling relied on immunoSEQ multiplex PCR, and the TCRdb table lists in-frame clones only, not all of them. The profile shows approximately 110,000 clones, about 82% of them singletons. The sequencing input was peripheral blood. These receptors came from a human donor in a cohort sampled during active COVID-19.

The gene calls are TRBV5-1 and TRBJ2-1; TRBD2 matches at 11 bases. The CDR3 sequence is 17 residues long. V gave up 6 bases and J gave up 5 bases; unmatched junction bases: 13. Germline CDR1 SGHRS, CDR2 YFSETQ. The CDR3 nucleotides are TGCGCCAGCAAAGGGGGGTCAGGGACTAGCGGAAACAATGAGCAGTTCTTC. As protein: CASKGGSGTSGNNEQFF. Complete variable domain (other parts from reference TRBV5-1 and TRBJ2-1): KAGVTQTPRYLIKTRGQQVTLSCSPISGHRSVSWYQQTPGQGLQFLFEYFSETQRNKGNFPGRFSGRQFSNSRSEMNVSTLELGDSALYLCASKGGSGTSGNNEQFFGPGTRLTVL.

The rearrangement uses TRBV27 and TRBJ1-4, with 9 bases aligning to TRBD1. The V and J ends lost 6 bases and 7 bases, in that order; junction bases with no gene match: 6. The CDR3 is 14 amino acids. Germline V gene data show CDR1 as MNHEY and CDR2 as SMNVEV (reference sequence). CDR3 DNA: TGTGCCAGCAGCAAAAGACAGGGGGGTGAAAAACTGTTTTTT. Encoded protein: CASSKRQGGEKLFF.

In its sample, this clone was seen a few times. V usage is TRBV4-3 and J usage is TRBJ2-1; maybe TRBD1 (6 bases). Germline V CDR1 and CDR2: LGHNA, YSLEER. With 4 bases removed from V and 0 bases from J, the gap between germline ends came to 10 bases. The CDR3 loop spans 15 amino acids. CDR3 sequence reads: CASSPGQSSYNEQFF. CDR3 DNA sequence: TGCGCCAGCAGCCCCGGACAGAGCTCCTACAATGAGCAGTTCTTC.

V and J are TRBV28 and TRBJ1-1; weak D call: TRBD1 (6 bases). Germline V gene sequence: CDR1 MDHEN, CDR2 SYDVKM. The CDR3 loop spans 16 amino acids. V gave up 6 bases and J gave up 1 base, with 18 bases separating them. This CDR3 is CASSPYSGTPNTEAFF. The DNA for the CDR3 is TGTGCCAGCAGCCCGTACTCCGGGACACCGAACACTGAAGCTTTCTTT.

The J gene is TRBJ2-6, the V gene TRBV19; 10 bases line up with TRBD2. The CDR3 is made up of 18 amino acids. Trimming removed 6 bases from V and 1 base from J; junction bases left unmatched: 9. The germline V gene has CDR1 LNHDA and CDR2 SQIVND (reference sequence). CDR3 sequence: CASRRAGGPSSGANVLTF. DNA of the CDR3: TGTGCCAGTAGGAGAGCGGGAGGGCCTAGTTCTGGGGCCAACGTCCTGACTTTC.

The chain is built from TRBV13 and TRBJ1-1; D not resolved. The CDR3 is 14 amino acids. Deletions cut 2 bases from V and 1 base from J, with 8 bases between. Germline V gene sequence: CDR1 PRHDT, CDR2 FYEKMQ (reference sequence). The CDR3 region has the DNA TGTGCCAGCAGCTTATATACAAGGAACACTGAAGCTTTCTTT. It yields the protein CASSLYTRNTEAFF.

V gene TRBV3-1 (or the pseudogene TRBV3-2) combines with J gene TRBJ1-2; D unclear. Germline assignment: CDR1 LGHDT and CDR2 YNNKEL (reference sequence). Trimming pared 1 base from V and 6 bases from J, leaving 9 bases between. CDR3 length: 13 amino acids. CDR3 region: CASSQGAPDGYTF. The DNA for the CDR3 is TGTGCCAGCAGCCAAGGGGCCCCTGATGGCTACACCTTC.

The V gene is TRBV5-6, the J gene TRBJ2-3; TRBD2 matches 7 bases. J was trimmed by 3 bases and V by 0 bases; bases with no gene match: 4. The CDR3 sequence is 15 residues long. CDR1 SGHDT and CDR2 YYEEEE come from the germline V gene. The DNA of the CDR3 is TGTGCCAGCAGCTTGGGCGGGAGTCAAACAGATACGCAGTATTTT. As protein: CASSLGGSQTDTQYF.

The chain carries TRBV27 and TRBJ1-5; D gene ambiguous. The CDR3 contains 13 residues. Deletions cut 0 bases from V and 6 bases from J, with 6 bases between. Looked up from germline, CDR1 is MNHEY and CDR2 is SMNVEV (reference sequence). CDR3 amino acids: CASSLSGGQPQHF. Here the CDR3 DNA reads TGTGCCAGCAGTTTATCGGGAGGTCAGCCCCAGCATTTT.

The chain couples TRBV9 to TRBJ1-1, with D perhaps matching TRBD1 (5 bases). Between the trimmed V and J ends, which lost 3 bases and 5 bases, there was a span of 17 bases. The CDR3 length is 15 residues. Germline values: CDR1 SGDLS, CDR2 YYNGEE. The CDR3 nucleotides read TGTGCCAGCAGCGCGGAGGGCAGGGTGGGTACTGAAGCTTTCTTT. Translating gives CASSAEGRVGTEAFF.

The V and J genes are TRBV9 and TRBJ2-1, with D tentatively TRBD2 (5 bases). The V and J ends lost 4 bases and 3 bases respectively, with 8 bases between them. Germline V gene data show CDR1 as SGDLS and CDR2 as YYNGEE. The CDR3 totals 13 residues. The CDR3 sequence is CASSPGNYNEQFF. In DNA, the CDR3 is TGTGCCAGCAGCCCCGGGAACTACAATGAGCAGTTCTTC.

The chain carries TRBV7-8 and TRBJ1-1; D remains unclear. The ends were cut back, 5 bases at V and 0 bases at J, with 7 bases in the middle. Germline CDR1 and CDR2: SGHVS and FQNEAQ. The CDR3 covers 13 residues. The CDR3 DNA follows: TGTGCCAGCAGCCCTCGTTTGAACACTGAAGCTTTCTTT. This translates into CASSPRLNTEAFF.

The chain joins TRBV5-6 to TRBJ2-1; D ambiguous. The germline CDR1 and CDR2 sequences are SGHDT and YYEEEE. V shed 0 bases and J shed 7 bases, with 8 bases lying between them. This CDR3 contains 13 residues. For the CDR3, the DNA is TGTGCCAGCAGCTTGGGGTCTAGGAATGAGCAGTTCTTC. This sequence encodes CASSLGSRNEQFF.

J is TRBJ2-5 and V is TRBV5-1; perhaps TRBD2 as D (6 bases). The germline CDR1 and CDR2 sequences are SGHRS and YFSETQ. CDR3 length: 17 amino acids. V was pared by 0 bases and J by 5 bases, with 20 bases between. The CDR3 sequence is CASSLAVAGLQAETQYF. Written as DNA, the CDR3 is TGCGCCAGCAGCTTGGCCGTGGCGGGGTTGCAGGCGGAGACCCAGTACTTC.

V gene TRBV5-6 combines with J gene TRBJ1-4; 9 nucleotides match TRBD1. V shed 4 bases, J shed 5 bases, and the junction held 6 bases outside the gene matches. Germline V lookup: CDR1 SGHDT, CDR2 YYEEEE. The CDR3 runs to 15 residues. CDR3 DNA sequence: TGTGCCAGCAGCCGATCGGACAGGGGAAATGAAAAACTGTTTTTT. This sequence encodes CASSRSDRGNEKLFF.

The chain uses TRBV28 and TRBJ1-2; D not certain. V was pared by 8 bases and J by 1 base, with 20 bases between. This CDR3 has 16 amino acids. The V gene's germline CDR1 is MDHEN and CDR2 SYDVKM. In DNA, the CDR3 is TGTGCCAGCCATTCGATGAGGAGAGCCGATAACTATGGCTACACCTTC. This gives the protein CASHSMRRADNYGYTF.

The chain recombines TRBV2 with TRBJ1-5; 8 nucleotides match TRBD1. Per the germline V gene, CDR1 is SNHLY and CDR2 is FYNNEI. Unmatched junction bases numbered 5, after V lost 3 bases and J lost 7 bases. The CDR3 is 14 amino acids. DNA for the CDR3: TGTGCCAGCAGTGAGGACAGGGCGTACCAGCCCCAGCATTTT. As protein: CASSEDRAYQPQHF.

The chain employs TRBV28 and TRBJ2-7; 9 positions agree with TRBD1. The CDR3 sequence is 14 residues long. The ends lost 6 bases at V and 5 bases at J; junction bases unmatched: 8. Germline CDR1 is MDHEN and CDR2 is SYDVKM. This chain's CDR3 is CASRWGQGSNEQYF. In DNA, the CDR3 is TGTGCCAGCAGGTGGGGACAGGGATCCAACGAGCAGTACTTC. The variable domain in full, with the rest retrieved from reference TRBV28 and TRBJ2-7, is DVKVTQSSRYLVKRTGEKVFLECVQDMDHENMFWYRQDPGLGLRLIYFSYDVKMKEKGDIPEGYSVSREKKERFSLILESASTNQTSMYLCASRWGQGSNEQYFGPGTRLTVT.

This chain joins TRBV18 and TRBJ2-3; TRBD2 agrees at 7 bases. The CDR3 loop spans 16 amino acids. Germline V gene lookup returns CDR1 KGHSH and CDR2 LQKENI. V lost 3 bases and J lost 4; bases outside the gene matches: 10. The CDR3 DNA reads TGTGCCAGCTCACCTTACGGCGGGAGTGTGGCAGATACGCAGTATTTT. This encodes CASSPYGGSVADTQYF.

The gene calls are TRBV3-1 (or the pseudogene TRBV3-2) and TRBJ2-6; D not certain. CDR1 is LGHDT and CDR2 is YNNKEL in the germline V gene (reference sequence). The germline V and J ends were trimmed by 4 bases and 0 bases, with 4 bases remaining between them. This CDR3 is 14 amino acids long. In DNA, the CDR3 is TGTGCCAGCAGCCTAAACTCTGGGGCCAACGTCCTGACTTTC. Amino acid sequence: CASSLNSGANVLTF.

The rearrangement joins TRBV6-5 to TRBJ2-1, with 7 nucleotides matching TRBD2. Per the germline V gene, CDR1 is MNHEY and CDR2 is SVGAGI. V dropped 6 bases and J dropped 5; count of bases not matched to a gene: 10. The CDR3 sequence is 15 residues long. The CDR3 DNA follows: TGTGCCAGCAGCCCCCCGGCTAGCGGCAACAATGAGCAGTTCTTC. Translated, it gives CASSPPASGNNEQFF.

The chain uses TRBV6-5 and TRBJ2-7; TRBD1 is a possible D gene (6 bases). The CDR3 is 14 amino acids. Trimming took off 6 bases at V and 4 bases at J, with 16 bases between the two ends. CDR1 is MNHEY and CDR2 is SVGAGI in the germline V gene. The DNA of the CDR3 is TGTGCCAGCAGGGCAGGGGTAAGATTGTACGAGCAGTACTTC. Its translation: CASRAGVRLYEQYF.

This clone was recorded only once. The V gene is TRBV30, the J gene TRBJ2-5, with 8 bases lining up with TRBD1. V dropped 5 bases and J dropped 3; count of bases not matched to a gene: 5. Germline loops: CDR1 GTSNPN, CDR2 SVGIG (reference sequence). CDR3 length: 13 amino acids. CDR3 DNA sequence: TGTGCCTGGGACAGGGGCCGAGAAGAGACCCAGTACTTC. Translating it yields CAWDRGREETQYF.

This clone has more than one count but fewer than ten. This rearrangement joins TRBV5-1 to TRBJ2-1; 8 nucleotides match TRBD1. Per the germline V gene, CDR1 is SGHRS and CDR2 is YFSETQ. This CDR3 spans 13 amino acids. Trimming at V came to 4 bases and at J to 3 bases, leaving 0 bases not matched to a gene. DNA of the CDR3: TGCGCCAGCAGCGGACAGGGCTACAATGAGCAGTTCTTC. This codes for CASSGQGYNEQFF.

The chain combines TRBV5-1 with TRBJ2-5; 11 bases match TRBD2. Germline V CDR1 and CDR2: SGHRS, YFSETQ. The CDR3 has 17 amino acids. Trimming took 4 bases from V and 5 from J; bases not matched to a gene: 13. CDR3 bases: TGCGCCAGCAGCCTGGGGCTGACTAGCGGGACGTCGGAGACCCAGTACTTC. It specifies CASSLGLTSGTSETQYF.

This clone was observed a single time. The chain has TRBV7-7 and TRBJ2-1, with TRBD1 matching over 7 bases. V was pared by 5 bases and J by 7 bases, with 5 bases of the junction left unmatched. The germline V gene has CDR1 SSHAT and CDR2 FNYEAQ (reference sequence). This CDR3 spans 13 amino acids. This CDR3 reads CASSQTTGNEQFF. CDR3 DNA: TGTGCCAGCAGCCAGACGACAGGGAATGAGCAGTTCTTC.

The chain is built from TRBV11-2 and TRBJ2-1; D is undetermined. The CDR3 totals 15 residues. Looked up from germline, CDR1 is SGHAT and CDR2 is FQNNGV. The ends were cut back, 2 bases at V and 0 bases at J, with 8 bases in the middle. This chain's CDR3 is CASSLYSSSYNEQFF. The CDR3 coding sequence is TGTGCCAGCAGCTTATACAGCAGCTCCTACAATGAGCAGTTCTTC.